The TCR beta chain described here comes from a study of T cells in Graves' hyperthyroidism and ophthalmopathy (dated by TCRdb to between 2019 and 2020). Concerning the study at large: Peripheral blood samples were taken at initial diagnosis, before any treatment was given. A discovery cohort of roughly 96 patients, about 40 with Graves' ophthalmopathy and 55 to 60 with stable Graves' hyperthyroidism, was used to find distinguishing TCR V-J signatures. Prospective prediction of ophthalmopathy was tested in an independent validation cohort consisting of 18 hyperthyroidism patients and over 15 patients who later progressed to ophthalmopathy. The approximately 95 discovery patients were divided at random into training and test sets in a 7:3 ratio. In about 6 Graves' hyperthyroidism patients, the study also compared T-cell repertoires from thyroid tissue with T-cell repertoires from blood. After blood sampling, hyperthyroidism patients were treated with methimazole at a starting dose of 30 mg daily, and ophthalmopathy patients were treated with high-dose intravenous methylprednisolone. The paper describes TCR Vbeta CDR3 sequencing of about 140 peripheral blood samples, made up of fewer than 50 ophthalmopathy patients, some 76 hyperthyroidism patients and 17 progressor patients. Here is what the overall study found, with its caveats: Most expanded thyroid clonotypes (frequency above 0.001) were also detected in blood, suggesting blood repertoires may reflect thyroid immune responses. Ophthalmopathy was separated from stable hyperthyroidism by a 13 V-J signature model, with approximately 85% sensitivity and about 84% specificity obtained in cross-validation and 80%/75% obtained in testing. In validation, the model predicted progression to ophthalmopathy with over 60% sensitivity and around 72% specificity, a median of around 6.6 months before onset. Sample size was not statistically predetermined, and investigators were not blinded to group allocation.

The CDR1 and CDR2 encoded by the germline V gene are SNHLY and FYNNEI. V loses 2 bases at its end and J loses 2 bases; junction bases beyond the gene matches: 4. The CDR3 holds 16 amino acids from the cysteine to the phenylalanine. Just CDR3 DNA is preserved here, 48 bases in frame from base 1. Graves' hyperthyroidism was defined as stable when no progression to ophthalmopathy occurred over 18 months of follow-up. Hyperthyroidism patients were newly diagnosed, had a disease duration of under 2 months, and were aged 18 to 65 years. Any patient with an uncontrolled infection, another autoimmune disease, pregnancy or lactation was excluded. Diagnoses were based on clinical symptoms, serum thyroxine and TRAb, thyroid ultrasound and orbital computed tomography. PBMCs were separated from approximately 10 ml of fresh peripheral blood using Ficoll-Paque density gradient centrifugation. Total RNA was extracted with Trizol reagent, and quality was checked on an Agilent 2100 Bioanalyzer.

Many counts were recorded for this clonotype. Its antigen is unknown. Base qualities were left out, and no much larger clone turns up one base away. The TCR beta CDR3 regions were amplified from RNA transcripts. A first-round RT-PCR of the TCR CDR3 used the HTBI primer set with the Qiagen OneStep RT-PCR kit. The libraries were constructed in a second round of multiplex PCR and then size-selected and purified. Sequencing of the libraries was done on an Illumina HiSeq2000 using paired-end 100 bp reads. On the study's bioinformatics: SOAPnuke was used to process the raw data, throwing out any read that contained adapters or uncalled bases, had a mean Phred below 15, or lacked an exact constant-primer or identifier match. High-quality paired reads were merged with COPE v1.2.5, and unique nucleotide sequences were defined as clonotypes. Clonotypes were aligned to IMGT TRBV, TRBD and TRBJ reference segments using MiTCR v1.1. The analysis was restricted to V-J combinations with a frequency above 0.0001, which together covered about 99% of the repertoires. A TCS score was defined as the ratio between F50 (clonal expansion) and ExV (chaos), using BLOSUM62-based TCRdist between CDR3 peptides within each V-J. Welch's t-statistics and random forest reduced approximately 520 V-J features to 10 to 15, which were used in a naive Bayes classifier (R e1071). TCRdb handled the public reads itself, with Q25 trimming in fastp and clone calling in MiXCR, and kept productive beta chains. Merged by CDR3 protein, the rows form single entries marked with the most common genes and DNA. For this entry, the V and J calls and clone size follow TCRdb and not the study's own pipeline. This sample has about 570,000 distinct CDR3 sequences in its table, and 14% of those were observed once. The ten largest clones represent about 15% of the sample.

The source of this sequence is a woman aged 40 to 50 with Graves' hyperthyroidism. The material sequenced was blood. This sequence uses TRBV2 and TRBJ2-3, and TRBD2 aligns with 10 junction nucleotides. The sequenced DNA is TGTGCCAGCAGTGAACTGACTAGCGGGTACACAGATACGCAGTATTTT. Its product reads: CASSELTSGYTDTQYF.